This TCR beta chain was found in a study of blood T cells in healthy people across ages. Combining a sample-barcoded 5' primer with a J-beta primer mix, a second PCR ran for about 6 to 11 cycles. A template-switch adaptor with 12 random nucleotides tagged each cDNA molecule. TCRdb processed the 5' RACE reads anew with MiXCR; each CDR3 protein has one entry. This sample has 1.5 million to 2 million distinct CDR3 sequences, with about two fifths found just once. Germline V CDR1 and CDR2: PRHDT, FYEKMQ (reference sequence). The J segment lost 1 base and the V segment lost 7 bases, leaving 2 bases of the junction unmatched. The CDR3 length is 13 residues.

The chain combines TRBV13 with TRBJ2-5; 8 bases are shared with TRBD1. This TCR was recovered from a human donor in good health. Sequenced material: blood. The CDR3 nucleotides are TGTGCCAGCACCGACAGGGGCCAAGAGACCCAGTACTTC. Translated, it gives CASTDRGQETQYF.